A selection of T cell receptor beta chains follows, all from one sample in a study of control samples from healthy donors and cancer patients. The repertoire was sequenced with immunoSEQ multiplex PCR; TCRdb's copy has only in-frame clones and lacks some. The sample yields about 150,000 clones, over 90% seen once. The specimen was blood. The origin of the receptors is a man aged 50 to 59 in good health. Each CDR3 is given with its conserved first and last residue. Each record gives: CDR3 DNA, CDR3 protein, clone size, V gene, D gene, J gene. The D gene is left open where the match is weak. The size field is filled for only some rows; it gives once, few, many or a size class.

DNA: TGTGCCAGCAGCTCAACAGGGGGAGGCTATGGCTACACCTTC
CDR3: CASSSTGGGYGYTF
size: .
V: TRBV4-2
D: TRBD1
J: TRBJ1-2

DNA: TGCGCCAGCAGCTTGGAAGGCAACAATCAGCCCCAGCATTTT
CDR3: CASSLEGNNQPQHF
size: .
V: TRBV5-1
D: .
J: TRBJ1-5

DNA: TGTGCCAGCAGTGGAGGTAGCGGGCGGTCCGAGCAGTACTTC
CDR3: CASSGGSGRSEQYF
size: .
V: TRBV2
D: TRBD2
J: TRBJ2-7

DNA: TGTGCCAGCAGCTTTACCCCGGGACAGGGTGGAAACACCATATATTTT
CDR3: CASSFTPGQGGNTIYF
size: .
V: TRBV5-5
D: TRBD1
J: TRBJ1-3

DNA: TGTGCCAGCAGCACTCGACAGGGGGCAGAGACCCAGTACTTC
CDR3: CASSTRQGAETQYF
size: .
V: TRBV5-4
D: TRBD1
J: TRBJ2-5

DNA: TGTGCCAGCAGCCAAGATCGCGATAGCAATCAGCCCCAGCATTTT
CDR3: CASSQDRDSNQPQHF
size: .
V: TRBV4-2
D: .
J: TRBJ1-5

DNA: TGTGCCAGCAGTTACTCGCCTACTACCTACGAGCAGTACTTC
CDR3: CASSYSPTTYEQYF
size: .
V: TRBV6-5
D: .
J: TRBJ2-7

DNA: TGTGCCAGTACCCCTTGGGATGGGGCTGAAGCTTTCTTT
CDR3: CASTPWDGAEAFF
size: .
V: TRBV19
D: .
J: TRBJ1-1

DNA: TGCAGCGTCCAACAACAAGGTCTCACTGAAGCTTTCTTT
CDR3: CSVQQQGLTEAFF
size: once
V: TRBV29-1
D: .
J: TRBJ1-1

DNA: TGCAGTGCTAGAGATAAAAACATTCAGTACTTC
CDR3: CSARDKNIQYF
size: .
V: TRBV20-1
D: .
J: TRBJ2-4

DNA: TGTGCCAGCAGTGATTGGGGACAGGGTTTTGGCTACACCTTC
CDR3: CASSDWGQGFGYTF
size: .
V: TRBV6-1
D: TRBD1
J: TRBJ1-2

DNA: TGTGCCAGCAGCTTATCTAGCGGGAGGCCCCTCAATGAGCAGTTCTTC
CDR3: CASSLSSGRPLNEQFF
size: once
V: TRBV7-6
D: TRBD2
J: TRBJ2-1

DNA: TGTGCCAGCAGCGTAGCCCCCCTGGGTGCTGAGCAGTTCTTC
CDR3: CASSVAPLGAEQFF
size: .
V: TRBV9
D: .
J: TRBJ2-1

DNA: TGTGCCAGCTCACTTGGGTCGGGAAATGAAAAACTGTTTTTT
CDR3: CASSLGSGNEKLFF
size: .
V: TRBV18
D: .
J: TRBJ1-4

DNA: TGTGCCAGCAGCTCGTCCCACAGGGAAGATCAGCCCCAGCATTTT
CDR3: CASSSSHREDQPQHF
size: .
V: TRBV5-6
D: .
J: TRBJ1-5

DNA: TGTGCCAGCAGTTTAGAAAGGGGGCCTAATTCACCCCTCCACTTT
CDR3: CASSLERGPNSPLHF
size: .
V: TRBV27
D: TRBD1
J: TRBJ1-6

DNA: TGTGCCAGTAGTAGGGGACAGGGAAACTACGAGCAGTACTTC
CDR3: CASSRGQGNYEQYF
size: .
V: TRBV19
D: TRBD1
J: TRBJ2-7

DNA: TGTGCCAGCAGTAGTAATTATGGCTACACCTTC
CDR3: CASSSNYGYTF
size: .
V: TRBV28
D: .
J: TRBJ1-2

DNA: TGTGCCAGCTCACCGAACAGGGTAGGGGAGACCCAGTACTTC
CDR3: CASSPNRVGETQYF
size: once
V: TRBV18
D: .
J: TRBJ2-5

DNA: TGTGCCAGCAGTTTCGGACAGGGTATGGGAAAACTGTTTTTT
CDR3: CASSFGQGMGKLFF
size: .
V: TRBV27
D: TRBD1
J: TRBJ1-4

DNA: TGTGCCAGTAGTATTAGTGCCGGTACCATTAGCAATCAGCCCCAGCATTTT
CDR3: CASSISAGTISNQPQHF
size: .
V: TRBV19
D: .
J: TRBJ1-5

DNA: TGCGCCAGCAGTGAGGACCGCTTTGGGCCCCAGCATTTT
CDR3: CASSEDRFGPQHF
size: .
V: TRBV10-1
D: .
J: TRBJ1-5